This TCR beta chain was sequenced for a study of molecular identifiers for immune sequencing clone quantification. General study results and limits: In naive cells, under 1% of molecules belonged to clones above 20 RNA copies, against over 97% in effector cells. For highly expanded clones, sizes could be underestimated when identical TCR molecules share a barcode.

V shed 4 bases and J 10 bases; nucleotides not matched to a gene: 11. CDR1 is SGHDN and CDR2 is FVKESK in the germline V gene. This CDR3 is 14 amino acids long. Naive CD8 T cells underwent sorting with the CD8+CD4-CCR7+CD45RA+ definition. In the case of this clonotype: The target antigen is unknown. This may arise from a read error, as a much more abundant clone is one base away.

With listed TCR primers and previously described methods, bulk TCR libraries were prepared. TCRdb recomputed calls from the PCR reads with MiXCR, one row per CDR3 protein. The sample holds 62,000 or so distinct CDR3 sequences, about a sixth seen once. Sequenced input: naive CD8+ T cells from blood, with Jurkat cell RNA spiked in. Specified subset: FACS-sorted CD8+CD4-CCR7+CD45RA+ naive T cells. This receptor was identified in a human donor in good health. Some libraries in this study had Jurkat cell RNA spiked in. The V gene is TRBV14, the J gene TRBJ1-2; 8 nucleotides line up with TRBD1. CDR3 in amino acids: CASSPDSGGYFYTF. DNA of the CDR3: TGTGCCAGCAGCCCAGATTCAGGGGGCTACTTCTACACCTTC.